These 26 T cell receptor beta chains were all obtained from the same sample, sequenced in a study of shared clonotypes between healthy human individuals. The protocol was immunoSEQ multiplex PCR, while the TCRdb copy is restricted to in-frame clones and leaves out a portion. The profile shows approximately 1.1 million clones, around 78% of them singletons. Source material: memory CD4+ T cells from PBMCs. Subset described: CD45RA-negative fraction. Receptor source: a man aged 18 to 30 in good health. Some clones in this sample may be carry-over from other donors' samples.

This clone appeared a single time. The chain is built from TRBV28 and TRBJ2-7; D is uncertain. V was trimmed by 3 bases and J by 2 bases, leaving 20 bases between them. Germline V CDR1 and CDR2: MDHEN, SYDVKM. CDR3 length: 17 residues. The CDR3 DNA reads as TGTGCCAGCAGTTTTCTTGTCCGGTTGGGCGAGGCCTACGAGCAGTACTTC. Its translation is CASSFLVRLGEAYEQYF.

This clone was observed a handful of times. The genes are TRBV5-1 and TRBJ1-1; 10 nucleotides align to TRBD1. From germline, CDR1 is SGHRS and CDR2 YFSETQ. The V segment lost 3 bases and the J segment 0 bases; nucleotides outside the gene matches: 5. The CDR3 runs 16 residues. CDR3 DNA: TGCGCCAGCAGCTGGGACAGGGGAAGGATGAACACTGAAGCTTTCTTT. This translates into CASSWDRGRMNTEAFF.

Turning to this clone: Other DNA sequences in this specimen translate into the identical CDR3. J is TRBJ1-1 and V is TRBV5-1; 7 bases map to TRBD1. The trim removed 0 bases at V and 3 bases at J, leaving 5 bases unmatched. The germline CDR1 and CDR2 sequences are SGHRS and YFSETQ. The CDR3 consists of 15 residues. DNA of the CDR3: TGCGCCAGCAGCTTGGAGGGGGCTGGGGACACTGAAGCTTTCTTT. It translates to CASSLEGAGDTEAFF.

The chain links TRBV7-2 to TRBJ2-7; D is unresolved. The length of the CDR3 is 12 residues. Germline CDR1 is SGHTA and CDR2 is FQGNSA. Trimming took 5 bases from V and 3 from J, leaving 8 bases between them. The CDR3 DNA is TGTGCCAGCAGCGCCTGGGACTACGAGCAGTACTTC. The encoded protein is CASSAWDYEQYF.

V gene TRBV30 combines with J gene TRBJ2-6; D not resolved. This CDR3 region has 15 residues. Between the trimmed V and J ends, which lost 2 bases and 6 bases, there was a span of 14 bases. CDR1 is GTSNPN, CDR2 SVGIG, per germline (reference sequence). CDR3: CAWSSNSQMANVLTF. The CDR3, as DNA: TGTGCCTGGAGTTCAAACAGCCAGATGGCCAACGTCCTGACTTTC.

V is TRBV2 and J is TRBJ2-7, with a weak D call TRBD1 (6 bases). There are 14 residues in the CDR3. Deletions cut 6 bases from V and 0 bases from J, with 12 bases between. Germline loops: CDR1 SNHLY, CDR2 FYNNEI. CDR3: CASRKDSSSYEQYF. DNA of the CDR3: TGTGCCAGCAGGAAGGACAGCAGCTCCTACGAGCAGTACTTC.

This clone was seen only once. The chain is built from TRBV19 and TRBJ1-2, with D unresolved. Trimming cost V 3 bases and J 4 bases, with 6 bases left between them. Germline V gene data show CDR1 as LNHDA and CDR2 as SQIVND (reference sequence). The CDR3 has 12 amino acids. CDR3 sequence (DNA): TGTGCCAGTAGTATGGACGGCTATGGCTACACCTTC. Amino acids: CASSMDGYGYTF.

This clone came up a few times. This chain joins TRBV6-6 and TRBJ2-3; D unclear. This CDR3 spans 14 amino acids. Germline lookup yields CDR1 MNHNY and CDR2 SVGAGI (reference sequence). The ends were cut back, 7 bases at V and 2 bases at J, with 13 bases in the middle. The CDR3, as DNA: TGTGCCAGCAATAAGGCTAGAACCACAGATACGCAGTATTTT. Residues: CASNKARTTDTQYF.

The chain has TRBV6-5 and TRBJ2-1, with no clear D. Looked up from germline, CDR1 is MNHEY and CDR2 is SVGAGI. The CDR3 contains 13 residues. V lost 5 bases and J lost 0, with 5 bases in between. CDR3 DNA: TGTGCCAGCAGTCCACGCTCCTACAATGAGCAGTTCTTC. This gives the protein CASSPRSYNEQFF.

This chain joins TRBV5-1 and TRBJ1-2; the D is unclear. Germline CDR1 reads SGHRS; CDR2 reads YFSETQ. V gave up 0 bases and J gave up 2 bases, with 8 bases separating them. The CDR3 loop spans 14 amino acids. As DNA, the CDR3 is TGCGCCAGCAGCTTGGATGAGAGAAACTATGGCTACACCTTC. It yields the protein CASSLDERNYGYTF.

The chain is built from TRBV5-4 and TRBJ2-3, with 13 bases lining up with TRBD2. The CDR3 covers 17 residues. The V gene end was trimmed by 4 bases and the J gene end by 2 bases; junction bases not matched to a gene: 7. Germline CDR1 SGHNT, CDR2 YYREEE (reference sequence). CDR3 residues: CASSLPLAGGPTDTQYF. The CDR3 coding sequence is TGTGCCAGCAGCCTCCCACTAGCGGGAGGGCCCACAGATACGCAGTATTTT.

V is TRBV30 and J is TRBJ2-6; no clear D gene. Trimming removed 2 bases from V and 10 bases from J, with 9 bases in between. The germline gives CDR1 GTSNPN, CDR2 SVGIG (reference sequence). The CDR3 consists of 12 residues. DNA of the CDR3: TGTGCCTGGAGTAGCCAGTTTAACGTCCTGACTTTC. This gives the protein CAWSSQFNVLTF.

This clone has only a few counts. The chain uses TRBV15 and TRBJ2-7; no reliable D call. This CDR3 spans 12 amino acids. CDR1 is LNHNV and CDR2 is YYDKDF in the germline V gene (reference sequence). V was trimmed by 0 bases and J by 8 bases, leaving 8 bases between them. CDR3 in amino acids: CATSRDAVKQYF. As DNA, the CDR3 is TGTGCCACCAGCAGAGACGCGGTAAAGCAGTACTTC. The full variable domain, completed using reference TRBV15 and TRBJ2-7, is DAMVIQNPRYQVTQFGKPVTLSCSQTLNHNVMYWYQQKSSQAPKLLFHYYDKDFNNEADTPDNFQSRRPNTSFCFLDIRSPGLGDTAMYLCATSRDAVKQYFGPGTRLTVT.

The CDR3 DNA reads as TGTGCCAGCAGTCTTGGGACCGAGCAGTTCTTC. Translating gives CASSLGTEQFF. The gene calls are TRBV28 and TRBJ2-1; TRBD1 or TRBD2 may be the D gene (5 bases each). The CDR3 has 11 residues. Looked up from germline, CDR1 is MDHEN and CDR2 is SYDVKM. V lost 5 bases and J 10 bases, leaving 9 bases between the germline ends. Drawing the rest from reference TRBV28 and TRBJ2-1, the complete variable domain is DVKVTQSSRYLVKRTGEKVFLECVQDMDHENMFWYRQDPGLGLRLIYFSYDVKMKEKGDIPEGYSVSREKKERFSLILESASTNQTSMYLCASSLGTEQFFGPGTRLTVL.

There are a few counts of this clone. The same CDR3 also results from other DNA sequences found in this sample. V is TRBV7-3 and J is TRBJ1-1; no clear D. Germline V CDR1 and CDR2: SGHTA, FQGTGA. The CDR3 runs to 13 residues. V dropped 2 bases and J dropped 1 base, with 5 bases sitting between them. As DNA, the CDR3 is TGTGCCAGCAGCTTATACGAGAACACTGAAGCTTTCTTT. Residues: CASSLYENTEAFF.

This chain joins TRBV28 and TRBJ2-6; D is uncertain. From germline, CDR1 is MDHEN and CDR2 SYDVKM. Between the trimmed V and J ends, which lost 8 bases and 2 bases, there was a span of 7 bases. This CDR3 is 13 amino acids long. CDR3 in amino acids: CASVSTGANVLTF. The DNA for the CDR3 is TGTGCCAGCGTCTCTACTGGGGCCAACGTCCTGACTTTC.

The chain uses TRBV5-6 and TRBJ1-3; TRBD1 agrees at 10 bases. This CDR3 spans 13 amino acids. V lost 7 bases, J lost 8 bases, and 6 bases stayed unmatched. Germline V gene data show CDR1 as SGHDT and CDR2 as YYEEEE. CDR3 protein: CASRQGAGDTIYF. The DNA for the CDR3 is TGTGCCAGCCGACAGGGGGCCGGTGACACCATATATTTT.

V gene TRBV28 combines with J gene TRBJ1-2; D is unresolved. The CDR3 is made up of 13 amino acids. Trimming shortened V by 2 bases and J by 5 bases, and 9 bases separated the two germline ends. In germline, CDR1 is MDHEN, CDR2 SYDVKM. CDR3 sequence reads: CASSLSQMYGYTF. The CDR3 DNA reads TGTGCCAGCAGTTTAAGTCAGATGTATGGCTACACCTTC.

In its sample, this clone was seen a few times. V gene TRBV4-3 combines with J gene TRBJ2-2, with D maybe TRBD2 (5 bases). Between the trimmed V and J ends, which lost 0 bases and 0 bases, there was a span of 11 bases. Germline values: CDR1 LGHNA, CDR2 YSLEER. The CDR3 extends over 17 amino acids. The CDR3 region is CASSQDGESANTGELFF. Here the CDR3 DNA reads TGCGCCAGCAGCCAAGATGGGGAGAGCGCGAACACCGGGGAGCTGTTTTTT.

CDR3 DNA sequence: TGTGCCAGTACTAGCGGGAGTAAATACGAGCAGTACTTC. Translating it yields CASTSGSKYEQYF. The chain carries TRBV6-1 and TRBJ2-7; 11 bases agree with TRBD2. The junction had 5 bases not matched to a gene; V was cut back by 9 bases and J by 4 bases. This CDR3 has 13 amino acids. The V gene's germline CDR1 is MNHNS and CDR2 SASEGT.

This rearrangement joins TRBV6-5 to TRBJ2-1, with 8 bases that match TRBD2. Germline V gene data show CDR1 as MNHEY and CDR2 as SVGAGI. This CDR3 is built from 15 residues. V was pared by 2 bases and J by 9 bases, with 9 bases of the junction left unmatched. CDR3 DNA: TGTGCCAGCAGTTACGGTCCGGGAGGGAACATTGAGCAGTTCTTC. Translated: CASSYGPGGNIEQFF.

The rearrangement links TRBV28 to TRBJ2-1; TRBD2 aligns across 8 bases. J gave up 5 bases and V 8 bases, and 8 bases lay outside the gene matches. This CDR3 has 14 residues. Germline values: CDR1 MDHEN, CDR2 SYDVKM. The CDR3 sequence: CASSAGGLNNEQFF. DNA for the CDR3: TGTGCCAGCTCCGCGGGGGGCCTAAACAATGAGCAGTTCTTC.

The chain links TRBV9 to TRBJ2-2; D not resolved. The CDR3 extends over 14 amino acids. CDR1 and CDR2 (germline): SGDLS, YYNGEE. Between the trimmed V and J ends, which lost 3 bases and 6 bases, there was a span of 12 bases. The CDR3: CASSANPGPGELFF. The DNA of the CDR3 is TGTGCCAGCAGCGCAAATCCAGGACCCGGGGAGCTGTTTTTT.

V usage is TRBV19 and J usage is TRBJ1-5; no firm D call. CDR1 and CDR2 (germline): LNHDA, SQIVND (reference sequence). Between the trimmed V and J ends, which lost 4 bases and 0 bases, there was a span of 13 bases. The length of the CDR3 is 16 residues. In DNA, the CDR3 is TGTGCCAGTAGTACCCAACACCGATATAGCAATCAGCCCCAGCATTTT. Protein product: CASSTQHRYSNQPQHF.

The rearrangement links TRBV7-2 to TRBJ2-1; 13 bases fit TRBD2. The CDR3 runs to 15 residues. Germline V gene sequence: CDR1 SGHTA, CDR2 FQGNSA. V dropped 9 bases and J dropped 0; count of bases not matched to a gene: 2. The CDR3 protein is CASGTSGDSYNEQFF. The CDR3 DNA is TGTGCCAGTGGGACTAGCGGGGACTCCTACAATGAGCAGTTCTTC.

The rearrangement joins TRBV4-2 to TRBJ1-1; D uncertain. The germline CDR1 and CDR2 sequences are LGHNA and YNFKEQ. The CDR3 sequence is 16 residues long. The ends were cut back, 0 bases at V and 1 base at J, with 12 bases in the middle. As DNA, the CDR3 is TGTGCCAGCAGCCAAGATTATCACAGACCGAACACTGAAGCTTTCTTT. Translated, it gives CASSQDYHRPNTEAFF.